Listed below are T cell receptor beta chains from one sample, sequenced in a study of OX40 agonist ivuxolimab in advanced cancers. The method was immunoSEQ multiplex PCR; TCRdb's version includes in-frame clones alone and lacks a portion of them. Of about 48,000 clones listed, 80% to 90% are singletons. The material sequenced was CD4+ or CD8+ T cells sorted from blood, taken in a trial of the OX40 agonist ivuxolimab. The receptors stem from an adult with an advanced solid tumor such as melanoma, head and neck, liver or kidney cancer. The CDR3 runs from the conserved cysteine through the conserved F or W. Fields, in order: V gene, D gene, J gene, clone size, CDR3 protein, CDR3 DNA. A D gene is named only where the DNA matches it firmly. Size tells how often a clone was seen (once, few, many) or the class of an expanded clone, and some rows leave it out.

TRBV14	-	TRBJ2-4	-	CASSFPAHQYF	TGTGCCAGCAGCTTCCCGGCTCATCAGTACTTC
TRBV6-1	-	TRBJ1-5	-	CASSEAGYNQPQHF	TGTGCCAGCAGTGAAGCAGGGTATAATCAGCCCCAGCATTTT
TRBV4-1	TRBD2	TRBJ2-1	-	CASSQETLLAGGSNEQFF	TGCGCCAGCAGCCAAGAAACCCTACTAGCGGGGGGGTCAAATGAGCAGTTCTTC
TRBV2	TRBD2	TRBJ2-5	-	CASGGTSGGQETQYF	TGTGCCAGCGGGGGGACTAGCGGGGGACAAGAGACCCAGTACTTC
TRBV4-2	TRBD1	TRBJ1-2	-	CASSQEGQGDGYTF	TGTGCCAGCAGCCAAGAAGGGCAGGGGGATGGCTACACCTTC
TRBV10-2	-	TRBJ2-3	-	CASSDLPGRGDTQYF	TGCGCCAGCAGTGACTTGCCCGGACGGGGGGATACGCAGTATTTT
TRBV4-2	-	TRBJ1-2	-	CASSQEAGDGLGGYTF	TGTGCCAGCAGCCAAGAAGCGGGGGATGGATTGGGAGGCTACACCTTC
TRBV19	TRBD2	TRBJ2-1	-	CASSRTSVNEQFF	TGTGCCAGTAGTCGGACTAGCGTCAATGAGCAGTTCTTC
TRBV4-3	-	TRBJ2-6	-	CASSQGGPQGYGANVLTF	TGCGCCAGCAGCCAAGGCGGCCCTCAGGGGTACGGGGCCAACGTCCTGACTTTC
TRBV28	-	TRBJ2-5	-	CASSFSGSKETQYF	TGTGCCAGCAGTTTCTCCGGGTCCAAAGAGACCCAGTACTTC
TRBV27	TRBD1	TRBJ1-2	-	CASSRLTPTGGGGYTF	TGTGCCAGCAGTCGGCTCACCCCCACAGGGGGCGGAGGCTACACCTTC
TRBV5-4	TRBD1	TRBJ1-2	-	CASRGIIYTGDYGYTF	TGTGCCAGCAGGGGCATAATTTATACAGGGGACTATGGCTACACCTTC
TRBV5-5	-	TRBJ1-1	-	CASSVLGNTEAFF	TGTGCCAGCTCTGTATTAGGGAACACTGAAGCTTTCTTT
TRBV27	TRBD2	TRBJ2-1	-	CASSPAGGGNEQFF	TGTGCCAGCAGCCCGGCGGGGGGAGGGAATGAGCAGTTCTTC
TRBV27	TRBD2	TRBJ2-7	-	CASSPSGAGGLNEQYF	TGTGCCAGCAGTCCCTCTGGGGCGGGGGGACTAAACGAGCAGTACTTC
TRBV6-4	-	TRBJ2-3	-	CASASDTSTDTQYF	TGTGCCAGCGCGTCGGACACGAGCACAGATACGCAGTATTTT
TRBV13	TRBD2	TRBJ2-3	-	CASSLKRGGVDTQYF	TGTGCCAGCAGCCTAAAGCGGGGGGGCGTAGATACGCAGTATTTT
TRBV30	-	TRBJ2-6	-	CAWTGSGANVLTF	TGTGCCTGGACGGGCTCTGGGGCCAACGTCCTGACTTTC
TRBV29-1	TRBD1	TRBJ2-7	-	CSVEDRGNEQYF	TGCAGCGTTGAGGACAGGGGTAACGAGCAGTACTTC
TRBV5-1	TRBD1	TRBJ2-3	-	CASSVTGVADTQYF	TGCGCCAGCAGCGTGACAGGGGTCGCAGATACGCAGTATTTT
TRBV29-1	-	TRBJ1-2	-	CSVEGGQGVYGYTF	TGCAGCGTTGAAGGGGGCCAAGGGGTCTATGGCTACACCTTC
TRBV6-5	-	TRBJ2-5	-	CASSYVRRETQYF	TGTGCCAGCAGTTACGTTAGGCGAGAGACCCAGTACTTC
TRBV6-6	-	TRBJ2-1	once	CASSPRGGLYNEQFF	TGTGCCAGCAGTCCCAGGGGGGGGCTTTATAATGAGCAGTTCTTC
TRBV27	TRBD1	TRBJ2-2	once	CASSRPTGGVVELFF	TGTGCCAGCAGCCGCCCGACAGGGGGCGTGGTGGAGCTGTTTTTT
TRBV7-9	TRBD2	TRBJ2-5	-	CASSFGLAGGQETQYF	TGTGCCAGCAGCTTTGGGCTAGCGGGGGGGCAAGAGACCCAGTACTTC
TRBV7-6	TRBD1	TRBJ2-7	few	CASSPGTGIYEQYF	TGTGCCAGCAGCCCCGGGACAGGGATCTACGAGCAGTACTTC
TRBV5-6	-	TRBJ1-1	-	CASSLWDNWPNTEAFF	TGTGCCAGCAGCTTGTGGGATAATTGGCCGAACACTGAAGCTTTCTTT
TRBV9	TRBD1	TRBJ2-3	once	CASSAQGDLLTDTQYF	TGTGCCAGCAGCGCACAGGGGGATCTACTCACAGATACGCAGTATTTT
TRBV29-1	TRBD1	TRBJ2-7	-	CSVNTGTATYEQYF	TGCAGCGTGAACACCGGGACAGCAACCTACGAGCAGTACTTC
TRBV11-2	-	TRBJ2-6	-	CASSLETGANVLTF	TGTGCCAGCAGCTTAGAAACTGGGGCCAACGTCCTGACTTTC
TRBV9	TRBD2	TRBJ2-3	-	CASSESGTSADTQYF	TGTGCCAGCAGCGAGTCGGGGACTAGCGCAGATACGCAGTATTTT
TRBV25-1	-	TRBJ1-2	once	CASSEPPGEGAHYGYTF	TGTGCCAGCAGTGAACCCCCCGGGGAGGGTGCTCACTATGGCTACACCTTC
TRBV9	-	TRBJ2-3	-	CASSVDTDTQYF	TGTGCCAGCAGCGTTGACACAGATACGCAGTATTTT
TRBV27	-	TRBJ2-7	once	CASSLTGYEQYF	TGTGCCAGCAGTTTAACAGGCTACGAGCAGTACTTC
TRBV5-4	TRBD2	TRBJ2-3	-	CASTTSGGPPRYF	TGTGCCAGCACAACTAGCGGGGGCCCCCCGAGGTATTTT